A selection of T cell receptor beta chains follows, all from one sample in a study of T cells in localized non-small cell lung cancer. Assay: immunoSEQ multiplex PCR; the TCRdb copy retains only in-frame clones and omits some. The data show 70,000 to 90,000 clones, approximately 80% seen once. Sequences were derived from peripheral blood, sampled before any cancer treatment. These TCRs come from a female donor of 60 years or more with stage I lung adenocarcinoma. Both conserved end residues are part of each CDR3. Fields, in order: CDR3 length, V gene, J gene, D gene, CDR3 protein. A D gene is named only where the DNA matches it firmly.

16	TRBV7-6	TRBJ2-2	.	CAGGGPLAVFTGELFF
13	TRBV2	TRBJ1-1	.	CASNADWNTEAFF
14	TRBV5-1	TRBJ2-2	TRBD1	CASSLTGGTGELFF
16	TRBV12-5	TRBJ2-1	.	CASGLRNGVSYNEQFF
14	TRBV5-6	TRBJ2-3	TRBD1	CASSPGQFIDTQYF
14	TRBV28	TRBJ2-7	.	CASSLAGRSYEQYF
17	TRBV7-2	TRBJ2-1	TRBD2	CASSFLPTSGRSDEQFF
18	TRBV29-1	TRBJ2-2	.	CSAEGALDSGGFTGELFF
16	TRBV10-3	TRBJ1-2	.	CAISDYRADTNYGYTF
13	TRBV7-9	TRBJ1-1	.	CASSFSGLDEAFF
16	TRBV7-8	TRBJ2-7	.	CASSLNPFLGVYEQYF
13	TRBV30	TRBJ2-5	.	CAWSVPDRETQYF
13	TRBV18	TRBJ1-4	.	CASSPPFNEKLFF
16	TRBV5-1	TRBJ2-1	TRBD2	CASSLSGTSGIGEQFF
15	TRBV5-1	TRBJ1-2	TRBD1	CASSLAVGQEAGYTF
18	TRBV9	TRBJ2-1	TRBD1	CASSFWDRGQLSYNEQFF
14	TRBV19	TRBJ1-1	.	CASKGGRANTEAFF
15	TRBV19	TRBJ1-1	.	CASSIRGGAGTEAFF
12	TRBV7-9	TRBJ1-1	.	CATHWGNTEAFF
15	TRBV25-1	TRBJ1-4	.	CASSDLLAGGEKLFF